Below, 24 T cell receptor beta chains from the same sample are listed, as sequenced in a study of regulatory T cells in long-lasting Graves disease. Time point noted: persistent/refractory GD, antithyroid drugs over 5 years with positive TRAb. From RNA extracted from PBMCs, the TCR library was made. CDR3 regions were amplified by Arm-PCR using iRepertoire HTBI primers to build TCR beta libraries. TCRdb reprocessed the multiplex PCR reads with MiXCR, giving one entry per CDR3 protein. The repertoire includes more than 650,000 distinct CDR3 sequences, 25% to 35% of them detected once, and 35% to 55% sits in the top ten. The sequencing used peripheral blood mononuclear cells (PBMCs), collected when the disease was refractory, from a patient treated with antithyroid drugs. The receptors shown here come from a female donor with Graves disease.

At least ten counts were recorded for this clonotype. The CDR3 here is CASSLTREQYF. CDR3 in DNA: TGTGCCAGCAGCTTAACTCGCGAGCAGTACTTC. This chain uses TRBV7-2 with TRBJ2-7, with D unresolved. The CDR3 runs to 11 residues. Trimming shortened V by 2 bases and J by 6 bases, and 5 bases separated the two germline ends. Germline V gene sequence: CDR1 SGHTA, CDR2 FQGNSA. Based on the CDR3 plus reference TRBV7-2 and TRBJ2-7, the full variable domain is GAGVSQSPSNKVTEKGKDVELRCDPISGHTALYWYRQSLGQGLEFLIYFQGNSAPDKSGLPSDRFSAERTGGSVSTLTIQRTQQEDSAVYLCASSLTREQYFGPGTRLTVT.

V gene TRBV2 combines with J gene TRBJ2-5, with 7 bases aligning to TRBD2. V trimming: 5 bases; J trimming: 5 bases; junction bases outside the gene matches: 11. The germline V gene has CDR1 SNHLY and CDR2 FYNNEI. The CDR3 contains 15 residues. The CDR3 spells CASSPLASGKETQYF. The DNA for the CDR3 is TGTGCCAGCAGTCCACTAGCGTCCGGAAAGGAGACCCAGTACTTC.

The sample holds a few counts of this clonotype. J is TRBJ2-4 and V is TRBV5-1; no firm D call. This CDR3 has 17 residues. Trimming stripped 0 bases from V and 5 bases from J, with 18 bases between. Per germline, CDR1 SGHRS and CDR2 YFSETQ. The CDR3 protein is CASSLVGSVLIENIQYF. The CDR3 DNA reads TGCGCCAGCAGCTTGGTAGGGTCGGTTCTGATCGAAAACATTCAGTACTTC.

This clonotype was detected ten times or more. The V gene is TRBV12-5, the J gene TRBJ1-5; 8 bases align to TRBD1. Unmatched junction bases numbered 13, after V lost 6 bases and J lost 3 bases. The CDR3 contains 17 residues. Germline V gene lookup returns CDR1 LGHNT and CDR2 FRNRAP. The CDR3: CASGPSGTGGANQPQHF. The CDR3 DNA reads TGTGCTAGTGGACCCTCCGGGACAGGAGGTGCCAATCAGCCCCAGCATTTT.

In this sample, this clonotype turned up once. The CDR3 here is CASSQPTGNVLTF. CDR3 DNA sequence: TGTGCCAGCAGTCAGCCGACAGGCAACGTCCTGACTTTC. V is TRBV6-1 and J is TRBJ2-6, with D perhaps matching TRBD1 (6 bases). Trimming pared 5 bases from V and 9 bases from J, leaving 11 bases between. Germline-derived CDR1 and CDR2 are MNHNS and SASEGT. The CDR3 is 13 amino acids.

The chain recombines TRBV20-1 with TRBJ2-5; 8 positions agree with TRBD2. Germline-derived CDR1 and CDR2 are DFQATT and SNEGSKA (reference sequence). After removal of 5 bases from V and 5 bases from J, the junction contained 10 bases not matched to a gene. CDR3 size: 14 residues. The CDR3 nucleotides read TGCAGTGCTCGACCGGGAGGGCCTTGGGAGACCCAGTACTTC. Translated: CSARPGGPWETQYF.

This clonotype was observed a few times. This sequence joins TRBV10-3 and TRBJ1-1; D is uncertain. Trimming shortened V by 0 bases and J by 6 bases, and 8 bases separated the two germline ends. The CDR3 contains 13 residues. Germline V gives CDR1 ENHRY, CDR2 SYGVKD. For the CDR3, the DNA is TGTGCCATCAGTGAGTCGGGAAACCCTGAAGCTTTCTTT. Amino acids: CAISESGNPEAFF.

On this clonotype: At one end, the junction sequence differs from germline, possibly due to a read error. The rearrangement joins TRBV27 to TRBJ1-2; 8 bases fit TRBD1. The CDR3 loop spans 15 amino acids. Germline values: CDR1 MNHEY, CDR2 SMNVEV (reference sequence). The CDR3 is CATSDTRQGTVGYTF. The CDR3, as DNA: TGTGCCACCAGTGATACCCGACAGGGGACGGTCGGCTACACCTTC.

V is TRBV10-1 and J is TRBJ2-5; TRBD1 agrees at 8 bases. The V and J ends lost 3 bases and 5 bases, in that order; junction bases with no gene match: 14. The CDR3 covers 17 residues. Germline assignment: CDR1 WNHNN and CDR2 SYGVQD (reference sequence). In nucleotides, the CDR3 is TGCGCCAGCAGTGAAGACAGGGGAACGGGAGCATGGGAGACCCAGTACTTC. It translates to CASSEDRGTGAWETQYF.

This clonotype was detected only a few times. V is TRBV13 and J is TRBJ2-5, with a possible D match to TRBD2 (6 bases). CDR3 length equals 13 residues. Trimming shortened V by 8 bases and J by 5 bases, and 15 bases separated the two germline ends. Germline-derived CDR1 and CDR2 are PRHDT and FYEKMQ (reference sequence). This CDR3 reads CASGDSGGETQYF. CDR3 sequence (DNA): TGTGCCAGCGGTGATTCAGGAGGGGAGACCCAGTACTTC. Full variable domain (outside the CDR3, taken from reference TRBV13 and TRBJ2-5): AAGVIQSPRHLIKEKRETATLKCYPIPRHDTVYWYQQGPGQDPQFLISFYEKMQSDKGSIPDRFSAQQFSDYHSELNMSSLELGDSALYFCASGDSGGETQYFGPGTRLLVL.

The gene calls are TRBV28 and TRBJ1-1, with TRBD1 as a possible D gene (5 bases). The CDR3 length is 15 residues. V was cut by 5 bases and J by 5 bases, with 18 bases left in between. The germline V gene has CDR1 MDHEN and CDR2 SYDVKM. The chain's CDR3 is CASSLGGRVETEAFF. CDR3 bases: TGTGCCAGCAGTCTGGGGGGACGGGTTGAGACTGAAGCTTTCTTT.

This clonotype showed up just a few times. V gene TRBV12-5 combines with J gene TRBJ1-1; no firm D call. This CDR3 is 14 amino acids long. V was pared by 6 bases and J by 0 bases, with 11 bases between. Germline V gives CDR1 LGHNT, CDR2 FRNRAP. This CDR3 reads CASGYRALNTEAFF. The DNA of the CDR3 is TGTGCTAGTGGGTACAGAGCCTTGAACACTGAAGCTTTCTTT.

This sequence joins TRBV30 and TRBJ1-1; maybe TRBD1 (5 bases). The CDR3 is 14 amino acids. Germline assignment: CDR1 GTSNPN and CDR2 SVGIG (reference sequence). Trimming cost V 5 bases and J 1 base, with 14 bases left between them. This CDR3 reads CAWDGGVRNTEAFF. In DNA form, the CDR3 reads TGTGCCTGGGACGGAGGGGTTCGGAACACTGAAGCTTTCTTT.

This clonotype has a count of ten or more. The chain has TRBV2 and TRBJ2-5, with 8 bases fitting TRBD1. J gave up 1 base and V 4 bases, and 2 bases lay outside the gene matches. This CDR3 comprises 14 residues. CDR1 is SNHLY and CDR2 is FYNNEI in the germline V gene. The CDR3 loop is CASSGTGGQETQYF. In DNA form, the CDR3 reads TGTGCCAGCAGTGGCACAGGGGGCCAAGAGACCCAGTACTTC.

The chain couples TRBV6-2 or TRBV6-3 to TRBJ2-2, with TRBD1 matching 10 bases. Germline CDR1 and CDR2: MNHEY and SVGEGT. The CDR3 has 15 residues. Losses at the gene ends were 2 bases for V and 8 bases for J; bases not matched to a gene: 5. CDR3 region: CASSYIDRGPGELFF. The DNA of the CDR3 is TGTGCCAGCAGTTACATCGACAGGGGGCCTGGGGAGCTGTTTTTT.

This clonotype appeared many times. The V and J genes are TRBV2 and TRBJ1-1; D is undetermined. Looked up from germline, CDR1 is SNHLY and CDR2 is FYNNEI. The V end was cut by 7 bases, the J end by 0 bases, with 12 bases between. The CDR3 has 14 amino acids. The CDR3 nucleotides are TGTGCCAGCACCCGGGAGACCCTGAACACTGAAGCTTTCTTT. As protein: CASTRETLNTEAFF.

The CDR3 sequence: CARTSGGFGVTDTQYF. Written as DNA, the CDR3 is TGTGCCAGAACTAGCGGGGGCTTTGGTGTCACAGATACGCAGTATTTT. This rearrangement joins TRBV2 to TRBJ2-3; 11 positions match TRBD2. J lost 2 bases, V lost 9 bases, and 10 bases had no gene match. Germline values: CDR1 SNHLY, CDR2 FYNNEI. This CDR3 has 16 residues.

The V gene is TRBV6-5, the J gene TRBJ2-2; D is perhaps TRBD2 (6 bases). This CDR3 has 17 amino acids. From germline, CDR1 is MNHEY and CDR2 SVGAGI. Trimming stripped 5 bases from V and 0 bases from J, with 16 bases between. The CDR3 DNA is TGTGCCAGCAGTACTGGACTAACGGGAGCGAACACCGGGGAGCTGTTTTTT. Residues: CASSTGLTGANTGELFF.

The chain employs TRBV20-1 and TRBJ1-2; TRBD1 matches at 10 bases. This CDR3 has 15 residues. V lost 2 bases, J lost 3 bases, and 6 bases stayed unmatched. Germline V CDR1 and CDR2: DFQATT, SNEGSKA (reference sequence). In DNA form, the CDR3 reads TGCAGTGCTAGACAGGGGGACAGGGGTCACTATGGCTACACCTTC. Amino acids: CSARQGDRGHYGYTF.

J is TRBJ1-1 and V is TRBV29-1; 8 positions agree with TRBD1. CDR3 length: 13 amino acids. J gave up 6 bases and V 4 bases, and 7 bases lay outside the gene matches. In germline, CDR1 is SQVTM, CDR2 ANQGSEA. CDR3 residues: CSVGRTGSAEAFF. For the CDR3, the DNA is TGCAGCGTTGGAAGGACAGGGAGTGCTGAAGCTTTCTTT.

The chain is built from TRBV2 and TRBJ1-6; weak D call: TRBD1 (6 bases). The germline V gene has CDR1 SNHLY and CDR2 FYNNEI. Trimming removed 6 bases at V and 0 bases at J, with 15 bases between. This CDR3 has 17 amino acids. The CDR3 bases are TGTGCCAGCAGGTCTTCGACAGGCAGCTCCTATAATTCACCCCTCCACTTT. Protein product: CASRSSTGSSYNSPLHF.

This chain uses TRBV7-9 with TRBJ1-1, with D unclear. V was shortened by 6 bases and J by 10 bases, with 21 bases between the two germline ends. Germline assignment: CDR1 SEHNR and CDR2 FQNEAQ (reference sequence). The CDR3 is made up of 14 amino acids. The CDR3, as DNA: TGTGCCAGCAGTCGAAGCGAATACCCGGGTGGAGCTTTCTTT. It encodes CASSRSEYPGGAFF.

This clonotype was picked up a small number of times. The J gene is TRBJ2-2, the V gene TRBV7-3; D is undetermined. The CDR3 contains 14 residues. Germline lookup yields CDR1 SGHTA and CDR2 FQGTGA. Trimming left V 6 bases short and J 7 bases short, with 15 bases between. The CDR3 coding sequence is TGTGCCAGCAGTACCTCAGGCCGGGTCGGGGAGCTGTTTTTT. It translates to CASSTSGRVGELFF.

This chain connects TRBV7-9 to TRBJ2-5; 10 positions agree with TRBD1. Germline V gene data show CDR1 as SEHNR and CDR2 as FQNEAQ (reference sequence). This CDR3 contains 18 residues. The V segment lost 5 bases and the J segment 1 base; nucleotides outside the gene matches: 13. The CDR3 region is CASSPPPGQGPPQETQYF. Written as DNA, the CDR3 is TGTGCCAGCAGCCCACCCCCGGGACAGGGGCCGCCCCAAGAGACCCAGTACTTC.